The 10 T cell receptor beta chains below all came from one sample that was sequenced in a study of radiotherapy plus CTLA-4 blockade in lung cancer (dated by TCRdb to the late 2010s). To prepare the library, the immunoSEQ multiplex PCR assay was applied. TCRdb retrieved this table from immuneACCESS and kept in-frame rearrangements only. Not all clones are present; in checked studies, unresolved V genes account for under half, and no reason is known for the remainder. In this sample the table shows some 110,000 clones, 85% of which occur a single time. The ten biggest clones cover over 2% of the sample. Source: peripheral blood, taken from a patient treated with radiotherapy plus ipilimumab. The source of these receptors is a human donor with non-small cell lung cancer that progressed on radiotherapy plus ipilimumab. Some clones in this sample may be carry-over from other donors' samples.

The V and J genes are TRBV30 and TRBJ1-2; D gene uncertain. Germline V lookup: CDR1 GTSNPN, CDR2 SVGIG (reference sequence). Trimming pared 2 bases from V and 3 bases from J, leaving 16 bases between. This CDR3 is built from 15 residues. CDR3 DNA: TGTGCCTGGAGTCCCTTGCTGGAGAAGTACTATGGCTACACCTTC. It is translated as CAWSPLLEKYYGYTF.

The chain uses TRBV7-3 and TRBJ2-3; D is tentatively TRBD1 or TRBD2 (5 bases each). The CDR3 is 15 residues long. The germline V gene encodes CDR1 SGHTA and CDR2 FQGTGA. V lost 3 bases and J 7 bases, leaving 17 bases between the germline ends. This chain's CDR3 is CASSLGTEAEYTQYF. The CDR3, as DNA: TGTGCCAGCAGCTTGGGGACCGAAGCGGAGTATACGCAGTATTTT.

The chain recombines TRBV18 with TRBJ2-7; no definite D call. The CDR3 has 13 residues. Deletions cut 2 bases from V and 0 bases from J, with 5 bases between. Germline V CDR1 and CDR2: KGHSH, LQKENI. The chain's CDR3 is CASSPTSSYEQYF. The CDR3 DNA is TGTGCCAGCTCACCAACTTCCTCCTACGAGCAGTACTTC.

V gene TRBV27 combines with J gene TRBJ2-7, with 9 bases lining up with TRBD1. CDR1 and CDR2 from the germline V gene are MNHEY and SMNVEV (reference sequence). The V and J ends lost 2 bases and 9 bases, in that order; junction bases with no gene match: 5. The CDR3 covers 13 residues. CDR3: CASSLGTGQRQYF. CDR3 sequence (DNA): TGTGCCAGCAGTTTAGGGACAGGGCAAAGGCAGTACTTC.

This clone was detected once. DNA for the CDR3: TGTGCCAGCAGAAAGGACAGGGGGCAAACTAACTATGGCTACACCTTC. Translating it yields CASRKDRGQTNYGYTF. This chain links TRBV2 with TRBJ1-2; 11 bases agree with TRBD1. Germline V gene lookup returns CDR1 SNHLY and CDR2 FYNNEI. This CDR3 comprises 16 residues. V shed 6 bases, J shed 0 bases, and the junction held 6 bases outside the gene matches.

This rearrangement joins TRBV6-1 to TRBJ1-5; maybe TRBD1 (6 bases). Germline lookup yields CDR1 MNHNS and CDR2 SASEGT. CDR3 length: 14 residues. V gave up 6 bases and J gave up 0 bases, with 9 bases separating them. CDR3 DNA: TGTGCCAGCAGCAACAGGGATAGCAATCAGCCCCAGCATTTT. Translation gives CASSNRDSNQPQHF.

The chain carries TRBV21-1 and TRBJ1-1. TRBV21-1 is an annotated pseudogene. There are 14 residues in the CDR3. CDR3 bases: TGTGCCAGCAGTGAACCGGGACCAAACACTGAAGCTTTCTTT. Residues: CASSEPGPNTEAFF.

The chain has TRBV5-5 and TRBJ1-4; D gene unclear. The V end was cut by 1 base, the J end by 4 bases, with 11 bases between. The CDR3 extends over 15 amino acids. Germline assignment: CDR1 SGHKS and CDR2 YYEKEE (reference sequence). The CDR3 nucleotides read TGTGCCAGCAGCTTGTACTGGACCAATAATGAAAAACTGTTTTTT. This encodes CASSLYWTNNEKLFF.

V gene TRBV19 combines with J gene TRBJ2-3; no reliable D call. V was shortened by 4 bases and J by 6 bases, with 17 bases between the two germline ends. Germline CDR1 is LNHDA and CDR2 is SQIVND (reference sequence). The CDR3 has 15 residues. The CDR3 reads CASSTPRPLRDTQYF. Written as DNA, the CDR3 is TGTGCCAGTAGTACCCCAAGGCCTCTTCGGGATACGCAGTATTTT.

The rearrangement uses TRBV4-1 and TRBJ1-4; 7 bases match TRBD1. The CDR3 has 17 residues. The germline gives CDR1 MGHRA, CDR2 YSYEKL. Trimming cost V 0 bases and J 7 bases; bases outside gene matches: 11. CDR3: CASSQDLTGSETEKLFF. CDR3 in DNA: TGCGCCAGCAGCCAAGATCTGACAGGGAGTGAGACTGAAAAACTGTTTTTT.